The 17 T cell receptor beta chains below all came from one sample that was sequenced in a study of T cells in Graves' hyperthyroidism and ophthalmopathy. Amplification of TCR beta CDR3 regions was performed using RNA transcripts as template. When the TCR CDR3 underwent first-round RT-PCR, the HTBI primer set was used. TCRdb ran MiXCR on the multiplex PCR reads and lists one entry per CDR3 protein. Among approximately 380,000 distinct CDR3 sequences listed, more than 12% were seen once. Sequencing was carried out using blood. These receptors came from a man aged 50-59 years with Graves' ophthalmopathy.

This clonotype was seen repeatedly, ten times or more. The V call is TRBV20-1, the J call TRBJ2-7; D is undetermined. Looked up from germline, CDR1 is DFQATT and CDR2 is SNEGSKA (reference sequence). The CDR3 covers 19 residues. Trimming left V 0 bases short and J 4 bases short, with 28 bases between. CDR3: CSARDHAGNPPANFYEQYF. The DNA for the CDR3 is TGCAGTGCTAGAGATCATGCAGGAAACCCCCCCGCTAACTTTTACGAGCAGTACTTC.

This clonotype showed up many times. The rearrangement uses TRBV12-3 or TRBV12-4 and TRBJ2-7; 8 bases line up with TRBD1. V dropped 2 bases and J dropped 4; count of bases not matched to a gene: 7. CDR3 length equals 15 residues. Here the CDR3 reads CASSLFTGGWYEQYF. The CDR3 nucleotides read TGTGCCAGCAGTTTATTTACAGGGGGTTGGTACGAGCAGTACTTC.

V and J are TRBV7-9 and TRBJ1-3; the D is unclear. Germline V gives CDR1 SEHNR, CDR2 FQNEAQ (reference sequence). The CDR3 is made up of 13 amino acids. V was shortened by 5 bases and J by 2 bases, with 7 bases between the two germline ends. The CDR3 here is CASSHYPGNTIYF. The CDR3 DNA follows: TGTGCCAGCAGCCACTATCCTGGAAACACCATATATTTT.

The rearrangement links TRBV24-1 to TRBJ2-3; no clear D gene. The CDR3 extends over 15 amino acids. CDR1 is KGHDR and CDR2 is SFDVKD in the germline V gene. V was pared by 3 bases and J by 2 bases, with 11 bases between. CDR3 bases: TGTGCCACCAGTGATCCGAGACAACTCACAGATACGCAGTATTTT. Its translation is CATSDPRQLTDTQYF.

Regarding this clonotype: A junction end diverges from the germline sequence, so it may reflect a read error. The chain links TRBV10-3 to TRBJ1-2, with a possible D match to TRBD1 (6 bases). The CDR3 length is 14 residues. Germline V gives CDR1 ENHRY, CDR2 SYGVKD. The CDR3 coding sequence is TGTGCCATCAGGCGAGACAGGACGACCTATGGCCACACCTTC. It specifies CAIRRDRTTYGHTF.

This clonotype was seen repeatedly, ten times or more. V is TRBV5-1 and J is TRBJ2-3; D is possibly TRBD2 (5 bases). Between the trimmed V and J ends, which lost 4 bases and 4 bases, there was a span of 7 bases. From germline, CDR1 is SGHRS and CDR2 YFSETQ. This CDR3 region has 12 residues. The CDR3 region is CASSRTSDTQYF. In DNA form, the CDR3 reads TGCGCCAGCAGCAGGACTTCAGATACGCAGTATTTT. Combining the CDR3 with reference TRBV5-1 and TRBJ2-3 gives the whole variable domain KAGVTQTPRYLIKTRGQQVTLSCSPISGHRSVSWYQQTPGQGLQFLFEYFSETQRNKGNFPGRFSGRQFSNSRSEMNVSTLELGDSALYLCASSRTSDTQYFGPGTRLTVL.

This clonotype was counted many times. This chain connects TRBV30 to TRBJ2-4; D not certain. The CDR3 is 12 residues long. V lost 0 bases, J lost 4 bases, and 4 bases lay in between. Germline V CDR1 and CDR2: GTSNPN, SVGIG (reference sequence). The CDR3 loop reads CAWSVEKNIQYF. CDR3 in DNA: TGTGCCTGGAGTGTAGAGAAAAACATTCAGTACTTC.

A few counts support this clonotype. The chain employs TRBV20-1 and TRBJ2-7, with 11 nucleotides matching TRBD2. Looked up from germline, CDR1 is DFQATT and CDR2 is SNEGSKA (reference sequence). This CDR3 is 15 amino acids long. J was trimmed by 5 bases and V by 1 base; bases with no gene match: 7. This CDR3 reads CSARARLAGRHEQYF. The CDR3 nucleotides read TGCAGTGCTAGAGCGAGACTAGCGGGAAGGCACGAGCAGTACTTC.

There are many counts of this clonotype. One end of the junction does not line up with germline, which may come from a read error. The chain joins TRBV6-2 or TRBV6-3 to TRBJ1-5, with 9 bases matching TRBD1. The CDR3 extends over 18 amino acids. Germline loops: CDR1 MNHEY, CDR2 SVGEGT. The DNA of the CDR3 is TGTGCCAGCAGTTACGCACAGGGGGCAAGGTTTAGCGATCAGCCCCAGCATTTT. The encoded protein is CASSYAQGARFSDQPQHF.

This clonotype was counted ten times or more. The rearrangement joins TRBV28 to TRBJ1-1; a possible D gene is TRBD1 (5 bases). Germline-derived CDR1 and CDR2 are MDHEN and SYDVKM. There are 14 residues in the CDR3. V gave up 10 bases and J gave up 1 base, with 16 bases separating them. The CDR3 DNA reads TGTGCCACCGACGGTGGAGGGGCGAACACTGAAGCTTTCTTT. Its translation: CATDGGGANTEAFF.

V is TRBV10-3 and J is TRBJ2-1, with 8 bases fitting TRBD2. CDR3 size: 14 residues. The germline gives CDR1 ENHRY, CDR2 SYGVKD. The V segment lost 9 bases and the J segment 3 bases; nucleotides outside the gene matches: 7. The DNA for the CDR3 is TGTGCCATAGCCGAGACTAGCGACTACAATGAGCAGTTCTTC. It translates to CAIAETSDYNEQFF.

The CDR3 coding sequence is TGTGCCAGCAGTTTGTACGTGGACTTCTACGAGCAGTACTTC. Translation: CASSLYVDFYEQYF. The rearrangement joins TRBV6-5 to TRBJ2-7; a weak D match, TRBD2 (5 bases). The CDR3 covers 14 residues. Trimming shortened V by 4 bases and J by 3 bases, and 13 bases separated the two germline ends. Germline V lookup: CDR1 MNHEY, CDR2 SVGAGI.

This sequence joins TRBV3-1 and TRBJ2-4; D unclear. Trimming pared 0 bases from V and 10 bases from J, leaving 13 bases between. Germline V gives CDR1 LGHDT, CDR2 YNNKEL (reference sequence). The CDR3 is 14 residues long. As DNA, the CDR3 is TGTGCCAGCAGCCAAGATCGGACGGTTAGAATTCAGTACTTC. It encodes CASSQDRTVRIQYF. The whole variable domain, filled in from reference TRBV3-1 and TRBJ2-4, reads DTAVSQTPKYLVTQMGNDKSIKCEQNLGHDTMYWYKQDSKKFLKIMFSYNNKELIINETVPNRFSPKSPDKAHLNLHINSLELGDSAVYFCASSQDRTVRIQYFGAGTRLSVL.

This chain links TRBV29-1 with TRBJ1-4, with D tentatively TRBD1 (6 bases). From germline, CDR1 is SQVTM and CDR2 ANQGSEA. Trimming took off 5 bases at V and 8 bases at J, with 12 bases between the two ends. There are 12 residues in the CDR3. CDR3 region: CSVWGASEKLFF. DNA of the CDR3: TGCAGCGTTTGGGGGGCATCGGAAAAACTGTTTTTT.

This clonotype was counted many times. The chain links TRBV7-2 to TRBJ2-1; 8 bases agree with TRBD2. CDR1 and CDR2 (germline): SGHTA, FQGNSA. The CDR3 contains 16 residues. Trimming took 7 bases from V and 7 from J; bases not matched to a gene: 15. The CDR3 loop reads CASTKRHPAGVNEQFF. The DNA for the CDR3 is TGTGCCAGCACCAAACGTCATCCAGCGGGAGTGAATGAGCAGTTCTTC.

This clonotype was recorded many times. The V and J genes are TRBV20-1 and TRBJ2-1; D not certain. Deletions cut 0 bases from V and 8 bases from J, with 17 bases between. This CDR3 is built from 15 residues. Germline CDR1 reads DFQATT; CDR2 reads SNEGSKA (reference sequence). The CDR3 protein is CSARDQATRLHEQFF. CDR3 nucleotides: TGCAGTGCTAGAGATCAAGCGACACGCTTGCATGAGCAGTTCTTC.

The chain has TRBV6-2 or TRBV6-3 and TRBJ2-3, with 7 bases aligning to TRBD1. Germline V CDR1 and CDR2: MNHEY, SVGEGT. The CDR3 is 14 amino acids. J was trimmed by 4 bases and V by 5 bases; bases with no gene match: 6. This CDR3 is CASSRTTGPDTQYF. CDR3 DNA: TGTGCCAGCAGTCGGACGACAGGGCCAGATACGCAGTATTTT.